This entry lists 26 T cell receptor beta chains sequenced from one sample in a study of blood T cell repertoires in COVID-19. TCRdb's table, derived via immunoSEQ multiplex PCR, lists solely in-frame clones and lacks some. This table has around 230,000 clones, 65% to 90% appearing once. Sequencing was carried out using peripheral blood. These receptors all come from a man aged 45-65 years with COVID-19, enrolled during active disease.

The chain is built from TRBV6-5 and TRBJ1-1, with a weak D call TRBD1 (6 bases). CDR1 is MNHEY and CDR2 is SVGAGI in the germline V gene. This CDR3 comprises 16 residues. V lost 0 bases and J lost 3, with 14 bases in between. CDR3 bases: TGTGCCAGCAGTTACTCCTCCGGGACACCGGACACTGAAGCTTTCTTT. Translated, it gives CASSYSSGTPDTEAFF.

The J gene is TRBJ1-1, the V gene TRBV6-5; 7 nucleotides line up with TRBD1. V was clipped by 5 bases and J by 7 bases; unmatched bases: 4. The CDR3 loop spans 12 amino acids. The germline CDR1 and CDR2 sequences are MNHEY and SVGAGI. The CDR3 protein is CASSNRDSEAFF. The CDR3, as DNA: TGTGCCAGCAGTAACCGGGACAGTGAAGCTTTCTTT.

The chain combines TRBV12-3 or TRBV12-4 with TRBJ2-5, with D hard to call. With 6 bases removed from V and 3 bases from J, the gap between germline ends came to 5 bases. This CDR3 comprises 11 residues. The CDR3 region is CASSQEETQYF. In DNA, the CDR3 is TGTGCCAGCAGCCAGGAAGAGACCCAGTACTTC.

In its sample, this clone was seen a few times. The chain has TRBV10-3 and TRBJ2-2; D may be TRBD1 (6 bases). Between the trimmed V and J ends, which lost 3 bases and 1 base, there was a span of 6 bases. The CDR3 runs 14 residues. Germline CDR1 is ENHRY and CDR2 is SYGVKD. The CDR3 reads CAISDRGNTGELFF. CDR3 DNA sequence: TGTGCCATCAGTGACAGGGGGAACACCGGGGAGCTGTTTTTT.

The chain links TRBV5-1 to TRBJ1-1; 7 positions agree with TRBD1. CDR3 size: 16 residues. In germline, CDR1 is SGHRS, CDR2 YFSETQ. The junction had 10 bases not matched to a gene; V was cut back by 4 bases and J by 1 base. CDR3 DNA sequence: TGCGCCAGCAGCCCCGCTTGGGGACAGAGGAACACTGAAGCTTTCTTT. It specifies CASSPAWGQRNTEAFF.

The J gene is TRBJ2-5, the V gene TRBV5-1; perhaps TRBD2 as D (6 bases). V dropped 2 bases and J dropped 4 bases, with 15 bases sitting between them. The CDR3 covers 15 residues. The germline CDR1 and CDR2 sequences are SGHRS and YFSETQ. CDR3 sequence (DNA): TGCGCCAGCAGCTTCGGGCAGGGAGGAGGAGAGACCCAGTACTTC. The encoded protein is CASSFGQGGGETQYF.

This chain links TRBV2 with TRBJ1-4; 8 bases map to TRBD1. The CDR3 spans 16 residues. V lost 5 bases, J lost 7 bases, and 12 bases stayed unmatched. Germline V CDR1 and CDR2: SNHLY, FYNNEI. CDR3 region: CASSSSLRGLTEKLFF. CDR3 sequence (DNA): TGTGCCAGCAGTTCTTCCCTCAGGGGGCTTACTGAAAAACTGTTTTTT. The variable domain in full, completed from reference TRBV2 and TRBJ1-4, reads EPEVTQTPSHQVTQMGQEVILRCVPISNHLYFYWYRQILGQKVEFLVSFYNNEISEKSEIFDDQFSVERPDGSNFTLKIRSTKLEDSAMYFCASSSSLRGLTEKLFFGSGTQLSVL.

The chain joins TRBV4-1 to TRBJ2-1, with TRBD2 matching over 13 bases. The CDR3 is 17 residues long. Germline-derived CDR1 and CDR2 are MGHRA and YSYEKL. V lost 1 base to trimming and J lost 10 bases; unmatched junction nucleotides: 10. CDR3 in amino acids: CASSQGILAGGLGEQFF. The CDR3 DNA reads TGCGCCAGCAGCCAAGGAATACTAGCGGGGGGGCTGGGGGAGCAGTTCTTC.

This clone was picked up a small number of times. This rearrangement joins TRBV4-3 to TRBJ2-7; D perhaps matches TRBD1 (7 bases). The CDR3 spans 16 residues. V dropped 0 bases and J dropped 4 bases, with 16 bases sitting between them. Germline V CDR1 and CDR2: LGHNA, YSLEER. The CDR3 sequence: CASSQDVSRGEYEQYF. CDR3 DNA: TGCGCCAGCAGCCAAGATGTAAGCAGGGGGGAGTACGAGCAGTACTTC.

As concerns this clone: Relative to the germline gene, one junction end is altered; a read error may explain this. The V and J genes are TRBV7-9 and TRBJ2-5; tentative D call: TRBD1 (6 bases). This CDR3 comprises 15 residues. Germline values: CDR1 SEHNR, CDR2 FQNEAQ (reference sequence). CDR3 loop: CASSVAGTNWGTQYF. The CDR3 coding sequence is TGTGCCAGCAGCGTAGCCGGGACAAACTGGGGGACCCAGTACTTC.

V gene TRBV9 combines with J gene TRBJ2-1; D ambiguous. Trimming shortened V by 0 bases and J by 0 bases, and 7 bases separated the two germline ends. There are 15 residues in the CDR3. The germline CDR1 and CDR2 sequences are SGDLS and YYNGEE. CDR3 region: CASSVGTSSYNEQFF. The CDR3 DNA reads TGTGCCAGCAGCGTAGGAACCAGCTCCTACAATGAGCAGTTCTTC.

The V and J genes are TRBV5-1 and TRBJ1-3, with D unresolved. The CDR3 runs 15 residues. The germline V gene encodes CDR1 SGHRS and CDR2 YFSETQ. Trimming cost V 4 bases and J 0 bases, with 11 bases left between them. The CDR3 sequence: CASSAGLVSGNTIYF. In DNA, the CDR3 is TGCGCCAGCAGCGCCGGACTGGTCTCTGGAAACACCATATATTTT.

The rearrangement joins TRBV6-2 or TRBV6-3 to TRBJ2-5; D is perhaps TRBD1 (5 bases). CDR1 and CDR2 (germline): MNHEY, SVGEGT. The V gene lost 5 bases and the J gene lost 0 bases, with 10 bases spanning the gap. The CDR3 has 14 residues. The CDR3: CASSQGSNQETQYF. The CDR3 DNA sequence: TGTGCCAGCAGTCAGGGAAGCAACCAAGAGACCCAGTACTTC.

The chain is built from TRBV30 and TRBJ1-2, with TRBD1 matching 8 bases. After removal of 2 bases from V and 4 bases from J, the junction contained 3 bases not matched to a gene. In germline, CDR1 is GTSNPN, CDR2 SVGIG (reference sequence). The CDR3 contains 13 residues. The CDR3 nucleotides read TGTGCCTGGAGTCGGACAGGGACCTATGGCTACACCTTC. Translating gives CAWSRTGTYGYTF.

CDR3 sequence reads: CASKPKGDSPLHF. In nucleotides, the CDR3 is TGTGCCAGCAAACCTAAGGGGGATTCACCCCTCCACTTT. The chain employs TRBV6-6 and TRBJ1-6, with a weak D call TRBD1 (6 bases). The CDR3 is 13 residues long. Trimming took off 7 bases at V and 8 bases at J, with 12 bases between the two ends. Germline lookup yields CDR1 MNHNY and CDR2 SVGAGI (reference sequence).

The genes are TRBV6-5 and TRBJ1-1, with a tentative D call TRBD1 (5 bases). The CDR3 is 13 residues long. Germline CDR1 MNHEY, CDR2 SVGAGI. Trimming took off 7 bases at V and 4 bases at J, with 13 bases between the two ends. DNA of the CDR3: TGTGCCAGCATCCCCGGGGGACCCACTGAAGCTTTCTTT. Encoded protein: CASIPGGPTEAFF.

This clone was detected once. The DNA for the CDR3 is TGCAGCGTTCGGACAGAACTAACCGGGGAGCTGTTTTTT. Translated, it gives CSVRTELTGELFF. The rearrangement links TRBV29-1 to TRBJ2-2; D is perhaps TRBD1 (6 bases). Trimming shortened V by 5 bases and J by 5 bases, and 12 bases separated the two germline ends. Germline V gives CDR1 SQVTM, CDR2 ANQGSEA. The CDR3 sequence is 13 residues long.

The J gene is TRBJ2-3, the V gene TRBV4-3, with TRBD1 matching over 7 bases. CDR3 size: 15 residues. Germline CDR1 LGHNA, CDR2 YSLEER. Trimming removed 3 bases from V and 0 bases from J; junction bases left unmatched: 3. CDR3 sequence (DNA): TGCGCCAGCAGCCAGGGACAGCCTAGCACAGATACGCAGTATTTT. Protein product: CASSQGQPSTDTQYF.

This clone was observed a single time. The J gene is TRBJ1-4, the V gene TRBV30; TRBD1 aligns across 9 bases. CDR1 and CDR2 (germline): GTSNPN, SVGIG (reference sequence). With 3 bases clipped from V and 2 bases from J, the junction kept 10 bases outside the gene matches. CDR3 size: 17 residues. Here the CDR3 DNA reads TGTGCCTGGAGCCGACCGGGACAGGGAAGCACTAATGAAAAACTGTTTTTT. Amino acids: CAWSRPGQGSTNEKLFF.

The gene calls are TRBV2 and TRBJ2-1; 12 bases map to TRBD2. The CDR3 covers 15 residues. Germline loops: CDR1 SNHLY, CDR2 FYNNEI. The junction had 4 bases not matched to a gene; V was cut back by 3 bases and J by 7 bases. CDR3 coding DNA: TGTGCCAGCAGTGATCTTGGACTAGCGGGGAATGAGCAGTTCTTC. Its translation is CASSDLGLAGNEQFF.

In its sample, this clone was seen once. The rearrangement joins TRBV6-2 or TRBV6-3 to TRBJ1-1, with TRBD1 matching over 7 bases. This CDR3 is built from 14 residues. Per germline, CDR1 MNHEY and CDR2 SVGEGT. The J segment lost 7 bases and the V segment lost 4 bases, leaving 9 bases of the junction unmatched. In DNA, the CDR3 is TGTGCCAGCAGTTCCTCGGGACAGAGCCTTGAAGCTTTCTTT. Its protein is CASSSSGQSLEAFF.

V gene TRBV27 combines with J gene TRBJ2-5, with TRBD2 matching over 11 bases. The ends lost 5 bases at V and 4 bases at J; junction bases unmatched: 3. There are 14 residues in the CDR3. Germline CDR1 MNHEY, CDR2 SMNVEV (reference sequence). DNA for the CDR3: TGTGCCAGCAGTCTCGGGACTAGCGGAGAGACCCAGTACTTC. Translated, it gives CASSLGTSGETQYF.

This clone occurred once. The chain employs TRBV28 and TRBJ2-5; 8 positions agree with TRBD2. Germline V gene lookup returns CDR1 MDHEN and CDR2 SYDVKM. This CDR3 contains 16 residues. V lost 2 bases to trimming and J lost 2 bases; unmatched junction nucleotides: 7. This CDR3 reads CASSLSYSGGQETQYF. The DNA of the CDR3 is TGTGCCAGCAGTTTAAGCTACAGCGGGGGTCAAGAGACCCAGTACTTC.

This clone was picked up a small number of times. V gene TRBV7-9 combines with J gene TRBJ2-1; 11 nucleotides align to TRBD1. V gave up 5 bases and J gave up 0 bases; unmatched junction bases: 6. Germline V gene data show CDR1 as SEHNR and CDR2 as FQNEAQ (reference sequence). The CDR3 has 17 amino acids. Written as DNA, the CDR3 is TGTGCCAGCAGCGGGGCCGGGACAGGGGGCTCCTACAATGAGCAGTTCTTC. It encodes CASSGAGTGGSYNEQFF. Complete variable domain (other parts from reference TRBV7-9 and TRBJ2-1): DTGVSQNPRHKITKRGQNVTFRCDPISEHNRLYWYRQTLGQGPEFLTYFQNEAQLEKSRLLSDRFSAERPKGSFSTLEIQRTEQGDSAMYLCASSGAGTGGSYNEQFFGPGTRLTVL.

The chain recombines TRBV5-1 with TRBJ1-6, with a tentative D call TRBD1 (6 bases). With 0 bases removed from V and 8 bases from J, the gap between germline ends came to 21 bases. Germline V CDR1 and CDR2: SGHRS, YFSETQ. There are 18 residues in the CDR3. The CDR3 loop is CASSLAKGGALGDSPLHF. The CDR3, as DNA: TGCGCCAGCAGCTTGGCCAAAGGGGGGGCCTTGGGTGATTCACCCCTCCACTTT.

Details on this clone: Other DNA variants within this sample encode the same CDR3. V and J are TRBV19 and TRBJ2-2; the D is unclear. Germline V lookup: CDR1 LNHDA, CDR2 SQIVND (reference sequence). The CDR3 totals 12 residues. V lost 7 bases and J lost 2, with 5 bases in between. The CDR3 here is CASNLNTGELFF. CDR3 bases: TGTGCCAGTAACTTAAACACCGGGGAGCTGTTTTTT.